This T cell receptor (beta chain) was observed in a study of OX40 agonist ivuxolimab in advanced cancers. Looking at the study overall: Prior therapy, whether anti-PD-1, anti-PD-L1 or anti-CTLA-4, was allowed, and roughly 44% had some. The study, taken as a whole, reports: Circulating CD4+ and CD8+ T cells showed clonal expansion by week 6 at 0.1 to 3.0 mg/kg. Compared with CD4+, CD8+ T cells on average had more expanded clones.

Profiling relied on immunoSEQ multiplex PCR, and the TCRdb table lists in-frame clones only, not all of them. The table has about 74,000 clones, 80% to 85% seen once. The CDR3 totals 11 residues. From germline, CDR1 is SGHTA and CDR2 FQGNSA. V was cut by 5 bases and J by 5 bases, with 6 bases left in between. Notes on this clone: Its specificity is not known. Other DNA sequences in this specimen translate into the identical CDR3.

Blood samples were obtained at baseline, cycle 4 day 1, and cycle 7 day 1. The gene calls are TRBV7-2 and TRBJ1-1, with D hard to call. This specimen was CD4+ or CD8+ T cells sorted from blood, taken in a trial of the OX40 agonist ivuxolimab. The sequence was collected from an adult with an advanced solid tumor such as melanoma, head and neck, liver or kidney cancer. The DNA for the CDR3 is TGTGCCAGCAGCCTAAGGACTGAAGCTTTCTTT. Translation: CASSLRTEAFF.